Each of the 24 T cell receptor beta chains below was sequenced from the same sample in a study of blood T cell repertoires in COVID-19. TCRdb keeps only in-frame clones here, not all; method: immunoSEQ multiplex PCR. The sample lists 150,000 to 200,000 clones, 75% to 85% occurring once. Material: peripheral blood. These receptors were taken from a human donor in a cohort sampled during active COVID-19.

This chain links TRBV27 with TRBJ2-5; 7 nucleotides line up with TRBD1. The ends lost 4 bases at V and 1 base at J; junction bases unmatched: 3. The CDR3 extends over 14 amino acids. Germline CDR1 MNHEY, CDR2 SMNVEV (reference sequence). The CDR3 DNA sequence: TGTGCCAGCAGTTCGGGACAGACCCAAGAGACCCAGTACTTC. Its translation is CASSSGQTQETQYF.

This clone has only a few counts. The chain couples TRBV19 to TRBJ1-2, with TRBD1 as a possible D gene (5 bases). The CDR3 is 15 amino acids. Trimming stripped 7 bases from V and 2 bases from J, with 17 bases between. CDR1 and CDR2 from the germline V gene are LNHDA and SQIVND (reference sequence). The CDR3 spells CASTLAGPPNYGYTF. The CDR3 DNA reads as TGTGCCAGTACCCTAGCGGGGCCGCCGAACTATGGCTACACCTTC.

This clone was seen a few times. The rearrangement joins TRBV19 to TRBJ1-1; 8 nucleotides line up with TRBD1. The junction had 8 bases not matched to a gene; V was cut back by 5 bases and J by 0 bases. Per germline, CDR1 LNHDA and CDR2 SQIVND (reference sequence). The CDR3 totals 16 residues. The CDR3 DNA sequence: TGTGCCAGTAGTCCCCGGGACAGGTTCCTGAACACTGAAGCTTTCTTT. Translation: CASSPRDRFLNTEAFF.

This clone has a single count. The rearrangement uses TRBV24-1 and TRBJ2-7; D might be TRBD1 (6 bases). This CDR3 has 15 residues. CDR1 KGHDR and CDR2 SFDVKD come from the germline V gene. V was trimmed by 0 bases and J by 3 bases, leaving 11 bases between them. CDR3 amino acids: CATSDLVGGIYEQYF. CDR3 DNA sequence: TGTGCCACCAGTGATTTGGTAGGGGGTATCTACGAGCAGTACTTC.

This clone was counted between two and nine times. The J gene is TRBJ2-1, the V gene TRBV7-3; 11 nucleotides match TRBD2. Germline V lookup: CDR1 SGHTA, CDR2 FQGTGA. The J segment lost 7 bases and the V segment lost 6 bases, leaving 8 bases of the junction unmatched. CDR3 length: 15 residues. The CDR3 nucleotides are TGTGCCAGCAGGGCAACTAGCGGGAGTCTTAATGAGCAGTTCTTC. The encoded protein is CASRATSGSLNEQFF.

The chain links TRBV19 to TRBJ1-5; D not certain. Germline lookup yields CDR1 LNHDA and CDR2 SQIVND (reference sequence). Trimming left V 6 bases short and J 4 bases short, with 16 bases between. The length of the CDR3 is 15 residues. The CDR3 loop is CASSPFGLTNQPQHF. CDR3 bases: TGTGCCAGTAGCCCCTTTGGACTCACGAATCAGCCCCAGCATTTT. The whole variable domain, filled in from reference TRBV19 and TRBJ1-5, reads DGGITQSPKYLFRKEGQNVTLSCEQNLNHDAMYWYRQDPGQGLRLIYYSQIVNDFQKGDIAEGYSVSREKKESFPLTVTSAQKNPTAFYLCASSPFGLTNQPQHFGDGTRLSIL.

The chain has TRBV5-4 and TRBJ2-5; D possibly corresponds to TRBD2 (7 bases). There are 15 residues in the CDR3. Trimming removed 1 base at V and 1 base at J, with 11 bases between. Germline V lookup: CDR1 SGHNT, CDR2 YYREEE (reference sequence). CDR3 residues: CASSLLGGPQETQYF. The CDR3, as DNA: TGTGCCAGCAGCTTGCTGGGGGGGCCCCAAGAGACCCAGTACTTC.

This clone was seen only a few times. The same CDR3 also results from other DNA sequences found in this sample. The CDR3 bases are TGTGCCAGCAGTTGGGGACAGGGGGCCTATGGCTACACCTTC. Protein product: CASSWGQGAYGYTF. This chain connects TRBV28 to TRBJ1-2; 12 positions agree with TRBD1. Germline V lookup: CDR1 MDHEN, CDR2 SYDVKM. Trimming cost V 4 bases and J 4 bases; bases outside gene matches: 1. This CDR3 is built from 14 residues.

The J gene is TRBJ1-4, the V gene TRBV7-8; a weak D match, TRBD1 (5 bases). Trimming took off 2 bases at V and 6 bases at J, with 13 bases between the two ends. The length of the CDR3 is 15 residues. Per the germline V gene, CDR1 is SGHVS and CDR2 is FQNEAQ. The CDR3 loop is CASSLKGAPHEKLFF. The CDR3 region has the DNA TGTGCCAGCAGCTTAAAAGGGGCTCCTCATGAAAAACTGTTTTTT.

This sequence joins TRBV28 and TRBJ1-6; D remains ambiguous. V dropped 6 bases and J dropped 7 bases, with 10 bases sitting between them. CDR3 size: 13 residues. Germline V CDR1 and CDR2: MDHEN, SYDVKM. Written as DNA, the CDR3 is TGTGCCAGCAGCTCGGGTTGGAATTCACCCCTCCACTTT. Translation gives CASSSGWNSPLHF.

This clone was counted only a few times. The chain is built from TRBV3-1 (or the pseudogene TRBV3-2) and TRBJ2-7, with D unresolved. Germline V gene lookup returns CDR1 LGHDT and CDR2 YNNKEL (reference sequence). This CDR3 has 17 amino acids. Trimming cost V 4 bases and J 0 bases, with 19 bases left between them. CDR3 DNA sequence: TGTGCCAGCAGCCCCCGTCTCGCGGAGCTCAGCTCCTACGAGCAGTACTTC. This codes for CASSPRLAELSSYEQYF.

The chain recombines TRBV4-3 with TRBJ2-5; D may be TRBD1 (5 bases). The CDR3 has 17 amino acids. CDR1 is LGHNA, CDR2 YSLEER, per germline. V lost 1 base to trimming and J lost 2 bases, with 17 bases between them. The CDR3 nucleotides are TGCGCCAGCAGCCAAGGGGGAAGGGGATCCGAACAAGAGACCCAGTACTTC. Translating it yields CASSQGGRGSEQETQYF.

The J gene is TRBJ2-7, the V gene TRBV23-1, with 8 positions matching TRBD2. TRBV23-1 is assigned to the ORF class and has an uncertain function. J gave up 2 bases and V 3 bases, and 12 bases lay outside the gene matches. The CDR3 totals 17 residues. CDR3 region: CASSQLWRGVRTYEQYF. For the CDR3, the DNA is TGCGCCAGCAGTCAGCTCTGGCGGGGGGTTAGGACCTACGAGCAGTACTTC.

Here the CDR3 DNA reads TGTGCCATCAGTGAACCGGGACAGCACGGCAATGAGCAGTTCTTC. It codes for CAISEPGQHGNEQFF. The chain uses TRBV10-3 and TRBJ2-1; 7 bases are a match to TRBD1. The V and J ends lost 3 bases and 6 bases, in that order; junction bases with no gene match: 8. Looked up from germline, CDR1 is ENHRY and CDR2 is SYGVKD. The CDR3 is 15 amino acids.

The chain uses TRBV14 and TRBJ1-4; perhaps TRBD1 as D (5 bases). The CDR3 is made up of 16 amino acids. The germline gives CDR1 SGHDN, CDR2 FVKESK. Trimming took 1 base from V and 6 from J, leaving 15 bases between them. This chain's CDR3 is CASSQGGEGIDEKLFF. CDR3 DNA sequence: TGTGCCAGCAGCCAAGGGGGGGAAGGAATCGATGAAAAACTGTTTTTT. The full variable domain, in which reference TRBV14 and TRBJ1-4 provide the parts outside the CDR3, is EAGVTQFPSHSVIEKGQTVTLRCDPISGHDNLYWYRRVMGKEIKFLLHFVKESKQDESGMPNNRFLAERTGGTYSTLKVQPAELEDSGVYFCASSQGGEGIDEKLFFGSGTQLSVL.

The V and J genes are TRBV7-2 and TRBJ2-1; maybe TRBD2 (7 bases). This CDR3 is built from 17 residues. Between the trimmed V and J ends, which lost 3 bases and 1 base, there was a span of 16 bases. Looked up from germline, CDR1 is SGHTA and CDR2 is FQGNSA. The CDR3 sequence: CASSFGGRGFSYNEQFF. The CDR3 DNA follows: TGTGCCAGCAGCTTCGGGGGGCGGGGTTTTTCCTACAATGAGCAGTTCTTC.

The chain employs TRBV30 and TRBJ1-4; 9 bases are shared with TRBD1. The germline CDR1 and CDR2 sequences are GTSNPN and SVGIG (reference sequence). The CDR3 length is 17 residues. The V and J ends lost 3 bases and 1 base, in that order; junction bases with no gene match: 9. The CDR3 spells CAWSLTGGSETNEKLFF. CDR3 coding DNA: TGTGCCTGGAGCCTGACAGGGGGAAGTGAAACTAATGAAAAACTGTTTTTT.

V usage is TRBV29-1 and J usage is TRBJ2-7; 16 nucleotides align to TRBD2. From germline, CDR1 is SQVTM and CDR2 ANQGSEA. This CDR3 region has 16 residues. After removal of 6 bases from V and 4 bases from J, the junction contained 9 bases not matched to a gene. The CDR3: CSVAGTSGRASYEQYF. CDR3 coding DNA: TGCAGCGTCGCTGGGACTAGCGGGAGGGCAAGTTACGAGCAGTACTTC.

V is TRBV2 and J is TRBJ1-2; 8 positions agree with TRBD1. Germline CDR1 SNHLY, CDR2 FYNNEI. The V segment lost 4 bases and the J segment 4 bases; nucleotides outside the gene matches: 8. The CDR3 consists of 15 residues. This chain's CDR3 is CASSGVAGGPYGYTF. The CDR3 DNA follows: TGTGCCAGCAGTGGCGTGGCAGGGGGCCCCTATGGCTACACCTTC.

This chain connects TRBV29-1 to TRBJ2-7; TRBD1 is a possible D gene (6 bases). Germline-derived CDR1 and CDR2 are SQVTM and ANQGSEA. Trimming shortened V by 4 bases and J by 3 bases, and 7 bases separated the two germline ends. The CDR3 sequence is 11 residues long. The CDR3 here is CSVGDNYEQYF. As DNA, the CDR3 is TGCAGCGTTGGGGACAACTACGAGCAGTACTTC.

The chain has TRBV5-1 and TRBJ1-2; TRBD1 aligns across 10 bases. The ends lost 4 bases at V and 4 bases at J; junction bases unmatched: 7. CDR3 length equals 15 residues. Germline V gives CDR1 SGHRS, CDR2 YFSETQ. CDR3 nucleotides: TGCGCCAGCAGCGAGGGACAGGGGAGCGGCTATGGCTACACCTTC. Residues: CASSEGQGSGYGYTF. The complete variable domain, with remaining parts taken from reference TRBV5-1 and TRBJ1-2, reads KAGVTQTPRYLIKTRGQQVTLSCSPISGHRSVSWYQQTPGQGLQFLFEYFSETQRNKGNFPGRFSGRQFSNSRSEMNVSTLELGDSALYLCASSEGQGSGYGYTFGSGTRLTVV.

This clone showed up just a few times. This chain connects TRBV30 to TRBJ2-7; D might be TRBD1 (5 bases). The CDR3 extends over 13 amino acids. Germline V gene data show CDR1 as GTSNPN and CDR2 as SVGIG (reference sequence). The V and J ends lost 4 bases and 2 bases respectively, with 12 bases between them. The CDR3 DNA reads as TGTGCCTGGACAGGGTTCTCGACCTACGAGCAGTACTTC. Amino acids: CAWTGFSTYEQYF.

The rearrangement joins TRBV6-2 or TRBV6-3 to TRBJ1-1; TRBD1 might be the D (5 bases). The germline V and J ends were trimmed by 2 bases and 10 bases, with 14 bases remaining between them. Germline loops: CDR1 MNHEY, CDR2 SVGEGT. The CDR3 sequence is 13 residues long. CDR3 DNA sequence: TGTGCCAGCAGTTACGGGGGGGGAACCAGAGCTTTCTTT. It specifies CASSYGGGTRAFF.

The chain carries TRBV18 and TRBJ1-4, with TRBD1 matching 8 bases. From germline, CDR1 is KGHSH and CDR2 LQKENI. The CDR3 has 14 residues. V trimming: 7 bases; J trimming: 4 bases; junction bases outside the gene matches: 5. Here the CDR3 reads CASLTQGVNEKLFF. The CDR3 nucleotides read TGTGCCAGCTTAACACAGGGGGTTAATGAAAAACTGTTTTTT.